The 5 T cell receptor beta chains reported below all come from one sample, sequenced in a study of tumor and adjacent non-tumor tissue in lung cancer. TCRbeta libraries were built with three rounds of nested PCR, modified from ARM-PCR. TCRdb re-called the multiplex PCR reads through MiXCR, storing one row per CDR3 protein. The sample consists of some 77,000 distinct CDR3 sequences, approximately 68% of them appearing once. This sample's RNA came from whole unsorted tissue. The sample taken for sequencing was lung tumor tissue. The receptors here all came from a woman aged 65 to 85 with non-small cell lung cancer.

Comments on this clonotype: The junction departs from the called germline gene at one end, perhaps through a read error. The chain has TRBV11-2 and TRBJ2-1, with 7 positions matching TRBD2. The CDR3 has 15 residues. Germline V gene lookup returns CDR1 SGHAT and CDR2 FQNNGV. DNA for the CDR3: TGTGCCACCAGCTTAGGGAGGGGCTCCTACAATGAGCACTTCTTC. It codes for CATSLGRGSYNEHFF.

This clonotype was detected only once. The conserved closing phenylalanine or tryptophan is absent in this CDR3, likely reflecting a read error. The chain couples TRBV20-1 to TRBJ2-5; D is uncertain. The ends were cut back, 6 bases at V and 2 bases at J, with 7 bases in the middle. This CDR3 spans 11 amino acids. CDR1 is DFQATT, CDR2 SNEGSKA, per germline (reference sequence). The CDR3, as DNA: TGCAGTGCCAAGAAACAAGAGACCCAGTACATC. Residues: CSAKKQETQYI.

A remark on this clonotype: One end of the junction is discordant with germline, which a read error may explain. The rearrangement links TRBV6-5 to TRBJ1-1; D is unresolved. This CDR3 is built from 13 residues. CDR1 is MNHEY, CDR2 SVGAGI, per germline. In DNA form, the CDR3 reads TGTGCCGGCAGTAAGGATGTGAACACTGAAGCTTTCTTT. Translated: CAGSKDVNTEAFF.

This clonotype was recorded many times. V usage is TRBV4-2 and J usage is TRBJ2-3; possibly TRBD1 for D (6 bases). The CDR3 sequence is 15 residues long. Trimming took 4 bases from V and 6 from J, leaving 17 bases between them. Germline CDR1 LGHNA, CDR2 YNFKEQ. The CDR3 is CASSRNLGGVDTQYF. DNA for the CDR3: TGTGCCAGCAGCCGCAACCTAGGGGGAGTCGATACGCAGTATTTT.

This clonotype has only one observation. The rearrangement joins TRBV6-2 or TRBV6-3 to TRBJ2-7, with D possibly matching TRBD2 (5 bases). This CDR3 has 12 amino acids. Germline V gene sequence: CDR1 MNHEY, CDR2 SVGEGT. V was clipped by 8 bases and J by 2 bases, with 10 bases between them. In DNA, the CDR3 is TGTGCCAGCGGTCCTAGCCCCTACGAGCAGTACTTC. Translated, it gives CASGPSPYEQYF.